The rows below give T cell receptor beta chains drawn from one sample of a study of cytomegalovirus exposure and HLA in healthy donors. TCRdb's table, derived via immunoSEQ multiplex PCR, lists solely in-frame clones and lacks some. The sample shows 150,000 to 200,000 clones, 55% to 65% of them seen only once. The specimen was PBMCs. The receptor source for this set is a man aged 40-49 years in good health and CMV-seronegative. The CDR3 runs from the conserved cysteine through the conserved F or W. The order of the fields is V gene, clone size, J gene, CDR3 protein. Not all rows give a size; the values are once, few, many and, for expanded clones, a class.

V gene: TRBV19
clone size: -
J gene: TRBJ2-3
CDR3 protein: CASSTTSTFPTDTQYF

V gene: TRBV5-1
clone size: -
J gene: TRBJ2-1
CDR3 protein: CASSLDGQGNNEQFF

V gene: TRBV7-9
clone size: -
J gene: TRBJ2-7
CDR3 protein: CASSLGGSGGYPYEQYF

V gene: TRBV15
clone size: -
J gene: TRBJ2-5
CDR3 protein: CATSRDAGHPYQETQYF

V gene: TRBV7-2
clone size: few
J gene: TRBJ1-1
CDR3 protein: CASSLEGGDTEAFF

V gene: TRBV7-9
clone size: -
J gene: TRBJ2-7
CDR3 protein: CASSSGTSGNEQYF

V gene: TRBV7-9
clone size: -
J gene: TRBJ2-1
CDR3 protein: CASTSRGLAGIGEQFF

V gene: TRBV2
clone size: few
J gene: TRBJ2-1
CDR3 protein: CASSEDQGRTGFF

V gene: TRBV6-1
clone size: -
J gene: TRBJ2-7
CDR3 protein: CATGRGYEQYF

V gene: TRBV6-1
clone size: -
J gene: TRBJ1-3
CDR3 protein: CASSEDRAGNTIYF

V gene: TRBV2
clone size: -
J gene: TRBJ1-2
CDR3 protein: CASRPQGQGAGYTF

V gene: TRBV12-2
clone size: -
J gene: TRBJ2-5
CDR3 protein: CASRFQRLAGETQYF

V gene: TRBV6-5
clone size: -
J gene: TRBJ1-4
CDR3 protein: CASSRQGSEKLFF

V gene: TRBV5-1
clone size: -
J gene: TRBJ2-3
CDR3 protein: CASRYRESTDTQYF

V gene: TRBV18
clone size: -
J gene: TRBJ1-2
CDR3 protein: CASSPDREYGYTF

V gene: TRBV7-2
clone size: -
J gene: TRBJ2-5
CDR3 protein: CASSSTTGQGTQYF

V gene: TRBV9
clone size: -
J gene: TRBJ1-4
CDR3 protein: CASSLGGHATNEKLFF

V gene: TRBV6-5
clone size: -
J gene: TRBJ1-4
CDR3 protein: CASSYSNRGQGEKLFF

V gene: TRBV2
clone size: -
J gene: TRBJ2-5
CDR3 protein: CASSWTGVERGETQYF

V gene: TRBV14
clone size: -
J gene: TRBJ1-3
CDR3 protein: CASSYHGAQTEPRNTIYF

V gene: TRBV5-6
clone size: -
J gene: TRBJ2-3
CDR3 protein: CASSRWGLAGKDTQYF

V gene: TRBV6-4
clone size: few
J gene: TRBJ2-1
CDR3 protein: CASSETSGSYNEQFF

V gene: TRBV30
clone size: few
J gene: TRBJ2-3
CDR3 protein: CAWRKETSGASTDTQYF

V gene: TRBV7-2
clone size: -
J gene: TRBJ2-2
CDR3 protein: CASSPEAGITGELFF

V gene: TRBV2
clone size: -
J gene: TRBJ1-1
CDR3 protein: CASITDRMNTEAFF

V gene: TRBV10-1
clone size: -
J gene: TRBJ2-3
CDR3 protein: CASSEWGTDGATQYF

V gene: TRBV18
clone size: -
J gene: TRBJ2-1
CDR3 protein: CASSPSDRYNEQFF

V gene: TRBV5-4
clone size: -
J gene: TRBJ2-1
CDR3 protein: CASSSGQLRQGNNEQFF

V gene: TRBV15
clone size: -
J gene: -
CDR3 protein: CATSRDRQGSNEQYF

V gene: TRBV2
clone size: -
J gene: TRBJ2-5
CDR3 protein: CATPRGNLSETQYF

V gene: TRBV27
clone size: -
J gene: TRBJ2-7
CDR3 protein: CASSRPGGDYEQYF